This T cell receptor (beta chain) was sequenced during a study of T cells in tumors and immune-related adverse events (dated by TCRdb to the early 2020s). Using the immunoSEQ assay, the TCR beta locus was amplified and sequenced, producing bulk TCR Vbeta CDR3 data. The authors processed their data as follows. CDR3s were excluded if they were non-productive, were shorter than 7 amino acids, or did not start with C or end with F/W. Analysis was restricted to specimens with at least 1000 reads, and clonotypes were defined at the amino acid level. To compute clonality, Pielou's evenness was subtracted from 1. To equalize library sizes, abundance-weighted random subsampling with replacement was performed 100 times so that 95% confidence intervals could be reported. Repertoire overlap was quantified using the Morisita overlap index, and the top 40 clones per specimen were examined for overlap with the irAE. This immuneACCESS table, as held by TCRdb, lists in-frame sequences with V and J called but not all clones. Of the missing ones, under half trace to an unresolved V gene in checked studies; the others have no known cause. For V, J and clone size, that table is used; D and trimming come from the DNA. The sample table records tens of thousands of clones; about 93% of these occur just once. The ten biggest clones cover approximately 1.5% of the sample.

Its CDR3 holds 11 amino acids, cysteine through phenylalanine. The entry retains the CDR3 DNA only, 33 bases that are in frame from base 1. Per the germline V gene (reference sequence), SEHNR is the CDR1 and FQNEAQ is the CDR2. Relative to germline, V is 5 bases shorter and J is 6 bases shorter, with 8 bases between their ends. Interpreted using the paper, the treatment or condition label stands for: nivolumab (PD-1 blockade) given before sampling. The DNeasy Blood and Tissue Kit was used to extract DNA from formalin-fixed paraffin-embedded specimens. On this clone itself: Its antigen is unknown. No base-level quality is on record; no much larger clone is a single base apart.

The sequences come from lymph node tissue, collected from a patient treated with anti-PD-1 therapy. The clonotype originates from a female donor with metastatic renal cell carcinoma. Recombination connected TRBV7-9 to TRBJ2-7, with no confidently assigned D gene. Read as DNA, the sequence is TGTGCCAGCAGCCGTCCTGGCGAGCAGTACTTC. Its amino acids are CASSRPGEQYF.